The 30 T cell receptor beta chains in this list originate from one sample, sequenced in a study of blood T cell repertoires in COVID-19. Generated by immunoSEQ multiplex PCR, the TCRdb table keeps only in-frame clones and is missing some. The sample has 300,000 to 450,000 clones, 88% seen once. The specimen sequenced was PBMCs or T cells enriched from blood (not recorded which). These receptor sequences come from a woman aged 25-40 years who had been exposed to COVID-19.

This clone showed up just once. The rearrangement links TRBV21-1 to TRBJ1-1. TRBV21-1 is deemed a pseudogene. The CDR3 is 13 amino acids. CDR3 nucleotides: TGTGCCAGCAGCAAAGACAGGAGTAGCGGAGCTTTCTTT. Residues: CASSKDRSSGAFF.

This chain joins TRBV7-8 and TRBJ1-6; no reliable D call. V was shortened by 4 bases and J by 7 bases, with 11 bases between the two germline ends. Germline V lookup: CDR1 SGHVS, CDR2 FQNEAQ. The CDR3 runs to 14 residues. CDR3 loop: CASSSPPGNSPLHF. In DNA, the CDR3 is TGTGCCAGCAGCTCACCACCCGGGAATTCACCCCTCCACTTT.

The chain has TRBV28 and TRBJ1-1; 12 bases are a match to TRBD1. Losses at the gene ends were 3 bases for V and 4 bases for J; bases not matched to a gene: 3. This CDR3 spans 15 amino acids. Germline V gives CDR1 MDHEN, CDR2 SYDVKM. Here the CDR3 DNA reads TGTGCCAGCAGTTTGCCGGGACAGGGGGCCACTGAAGCTTTCTTT. Translated, it gives CASSLPGQGATEAFF.

The chain employs TRBV5-1 and TRBJ2-2; 7 nucleotides align to TRBD1. V lost 2 bases to trimming and J lost 4 bases; unmatched junction nucleotides: 5. Germline loops: CDR1 SGHRS, CDR2 YFSETQ. The CDR3 is made up of 15 amino acids. The CDR3 loop is CASSFTGVVTGELFF. The CDR3 bases are TGCGCCAGCAGCTTCACAGGGGTCGTCACCGGGGAGCTGTTTTTT.

This chain links TRBV5-1 with TRBJ2-1, with a tentative D call TRBD1 (6 bases). The CDR3 runs 15 residues. Trimming left V 3 bases short and J 6 bases short, with 16 bases between. Germline V gene sequence: CDR1 SGHRS, CDR2 YFSETQ. DNA for the CDR3: TGCGCCAGCAGCTGGGACAACCGAGGGGGCAATGAGCAGTTCTTC. It codes for CASSWDNRGGNEQFF. Supplemented by reference TRBV5-1 and TRBJ2-1, the full variable domain reads KAGVTQTPRYLIKTRGQQVTLSCSPISGHRSVSWYQQTPGQGLQFLFEYFSETQRNKGNFPGRFSGRQFSNSRSEMNVSTLELGDSALYLCASSWDNRGGNEQFFGPGTRLTVL.

On this clone: The same CDR3 can be traced to other DNA sequences in this sample. This chain joins TRBV29-1 and TRBJ1-2; 7 nucleotides line up with TRBD1. V shed 4 bases and J 8 bases; nucleotides not matched to a gene: 4. This CDR3 comprises 11 residues. Per the germline V gene, CDR1 is SQVTM and CDR2 is ANQGSEA. CDR3 in DNA: TGCAGCGTTGGGCAGGGGGACGGCTACACCTTC. It translates to CSVGQGDGYTF.

CDR3 DNA: TGTGCTAGTGGTTTGTCGTCCGGGACAGGGAATCAGCCCCAGCATTTT. This encodes CASGLSSGTGNQPQHF. The chain combines TRBV12-5 with TRBJ1-5, with 9 nucleotides matching TRBD1. The trim removed 2 bases at V and 4 bases at J, leaving 6 bases unmatched. Germline V lookup: CDR1 LGHNT, CDR2 FRNRAP. The CDR3 is 16 residues long.

In DNA, the CDR3 is TGTGCCAGTAGCTTGTTGGAAGACTATGGCTACACCTTC. This encodes CASSLLEDYGYTF. This chain joins TRBV28 and TRBJ1-2; no definite D call. Trimming took off 9 bases at V and 3 bases at J, with 14 bases between the two ends. CDR1 MDHEN and CDR2 SYDVKM come from the germline V gene. This CDR3 contains 13 residues.

V gene TRBV15 combines with J gene TRBJ2-4, with D possibly TRBD2 on 6 matching bases. Germline V lookup: CDR1 LNHNV, CDR2 YYDKDF (reference sequence). Between the trimmed V and J ends, which lost 2 bases and 3 bases, there was a span of 17 bases. The CDR3 runs to 17 residues. CDR3 bases: TGTGCCACCAGCAGAACGTTGACAGCCGGGGGCAAAAACATTCAGTACTTC. This sequence encodes CATSRTLTAGGKNIQYF. Combining the CDR3 with reference TRBV15 and TRBJ2-4 gives the whole variable domain DAMVIQNPRYQVTQFGKPVTLSCSQTLNHNVMYWYQQKSSQAPKLLFHYYDKDFNNEADTPDNFQSRRPNTSFCFLDIRSPGLGDTAMYLCATSRTLTAGGKNIQYFGAGTRLSVL.

The chain couples TRBV5-1 to TRBJ1-3, with D maybe TRBD1 (5 bases). The ends were cut back, 3 bases at V and 4 bases at J, with 11 bases in the middle. The CDR3 runs to 14 residues. Germline V CDR1 and CDR2: SGHRS, YFSETQ. CDR3 nucleotide sequence: TGCGCCAGCAGCTCCAGGGATTTCGGAAACACCATATATTTT. This sequence encodes CASSSRDFGNTIYF.

CDR3 sequence (DNA): TGTGCCAGCAGCCTCCACAATGAGCAGTTCTTC. This codes for CASSLHNEQFF. The J gene is TRBJ2-1, the V gene TRBV7-2; D call uncertain. CDR3 length: 11 amino acids. The V end was cut by 5 bases, the J end by 5 bases, with 4 bases between. The germline V gene encodes CDR1 SGHTA and CDR2 FQGNSA.

V gene TRBV6-1 combines with J gene TRBJ1-5; D call uncertain. Looked up from germline, CDR1 is MNHNS and CDR2 is SASEGT. The germline V and J ends were trimmed by 2 bases and 5 bases, with 7 bases remaining between them. There are 13 residues in the CDR3. DNA for the CDR3: TGTGCCAGCAGTGAATCCCTACATCAGCCCCAGCATTTT. This translates into CASSESLHQPQHF.

V is TRBV27 and J is TRBJ2-5, with 8 bases aligning to TRBD1. The CDR3 totals 15 residues. J gave up 6 bases and V 6 bases, and 12 bases lay outside the gene matches. Per germline, CDR1 MNHEY and CDR2 SMNVEV (reference sequence). The CDR3 bases are TGTGCCAGCAGCCAACTCCCAGGGGGCATGAAGACCCAGTACTTC. Its protein is CASSQLPGGMKTQYF.

V and J are TRBV6-5 and TRBJ1-1, with 7 bases fitting TRBD1. With 6 bases clipped from V and 5 bases from J, the junction kept 9 bases outside the gene matches. Germline CDR1 is MNHEY and CDR2 is SVGAGI. The CDR3 runs to 14 residues. CDR3 amino acids: CASSLDRVRTEAFF. The CDR3 bases are TGTGCCAGCAGCCTAGACAGGGTTCGGACTGAAGCTTTCTTT.

The CDR3 spells CASSLGGPQDTQYF. The CDR3 nucleotides are TGTGCCAGCAGTTTAGGGGGACCACAAGATACGCAGTATTTT. This sequence joins TRBV6-4 and TRBJ2-3; the D gene is possibly TRBD1 (6 bases). Germline V gene sequence: CDR1 MRHNA, CDR2 SNTAGT. V was trimmed by 5 bases and J by 5 bases, leaving 14 bases between them. The CDR3 totals 14 residues.

This chain joins TRBV9 and TRBJ2-2, with no clear D. The CDR3 totals 14 residues. CDR1 is SGDLS and CDR2 is YYNGEE in the germline V gene. Between the trimmed V and J ends, which lost 3 bases and 0 bases, there was a span of 6 bases. The CDR3 DNA is TGTGCCAGCAGCGGGCCTGCGAACACCGGGGAGCTGTTTTTT. It encodes CASSGPANTGELFF. Drawing the rest from reference TRBV9 and TRBJ2-2, the complete variable domain is DSGVTQTPKHLITATGQRVTLRCSPRSGDLSVYWYQQSLDQGLQFLIQYYNGEERAKGNILERFSAQQFPDLHSELNLSSLELGDSALYFCASSGPANTGELFFGEGSRLTVL.

This chain connects TRBV18 to TRBJ2-1; 11 nucleotides line up with TRBD2. The CDR3 has 13 amino acids. V lost 5 bases and J lost 8; bases outside the gene matches: 2. Per the germline V gene, CDR1 is KGHSH and CDR2 is LQKENI. CDR3 region: CASSATSGDEQFF. The CDR3, as DNA: TGTGCCAGCTCAGCGACTAGCGGGGATGAGCAGTTCTTC.

The sample holds a few counts of this clone. The V gene is TRBV5-4, the J gene TRBJ1-3, with D possibly TRBD1 on 6 matching bases. Germline V lookup: CDR1 SGHNT, CDR2 YYREEE (reference sequence). The CDR3 totals 12 residues. V was trimmed by 5 bases and J by 11 bases, leaving 14 bases between them. CDR3 protein: CASSQDSYPIYF. CDR3 DNA sequence: TGTGCCAGCAGTCAGGACAGTTATCCCATATATTTT.

J is TRBJ2-2 and V is TRBV10-1, with TRBD1 identical over 7 bases. V dropped 6 bases and J dropped 6; count of bases not matched to a gene: 4. The CDR3 contains 13 residues. Germline loops: CDR1 WNHNN, CDR2 SYGVQD (reference sequence). The CDR3 sequence: CASSPGQSGELFF. Written as DNA, the CDR3 is TGCGCCAGCAGCCCGGGACAGTCCGGGGAGCTGTTTTTT.

The V and J genes are TRBV5-1 and TRBJ2-5, with TRBD1 matching 9 bases. Germline-derived CDR1 and CDR2 are SGHRS and YFSETQ. The CDR3 is 16 residues long. V shed 1 base, J shed 5 bases, and the junction held 9 bases outside the gene matches. The CDR3 reads CASSLRPGQGGETQYF. Here the CDR3 DNA reads TGCGCCAGCAGCTTGAGGCCGGGACAGGGTGGGGAGACCCAGTACTTC.

This rearrangement joins TRBV10-3 to TRBJ1-4; D is ambiguous. The length of the CDR3 is 15 residues. The germline V gene encodes CDR1 ENHRY and CDR2 SYGVKD. The V gene lost 5 bases and the J gene lost 0 bases, with 10 bases spanning the gap. CDR3 protein: CAISLGPATNEKLFF. The CDR3 DNA reads as TGTGCCATCAGTTTGGGCCCTGCAACTAATGAAAAACTGTTTTTT.

The genes are TRBV7-3 and TRBJ2-2, with 9 bases matching TRBD2. The trim removed 3 bases at V and 2 bases at J, leaving 1 base unmatched. Germline loops: CDR1 SGHTA, CDR2 FQGTGA. CDR3 length: 15 residues. The CDR3 sequence is CASSFLAGNTGELFF. The DNA for the CDR3 is TGTGCCAGCAGCTTCCTAGCGGGAAACACCGGGGAGCTGTTTTTT.

V usage is TRBV6-1 and J usage is TRBJ1-2; D gene ambiguous. Germline V CDR1 and CDR2: MNHNS, SASEGT. Trimming took off 0 bases at V and 4 bases at J, with 12 bases between the two ends. The CDR3 extends over 15 amino acids. The CDR3 spells CASSEARTVTYGYTF. In DNA form, the CDR3 reads TGTGCCAGCAGTGAAGCCAGAACCGTCACCTATGGCTACACCTTC.

This clone has just a few counts. CDR3 loop: CASSPTPTIPEQYF. CDR3 DNA sequence: TGCGCCAGCAGCCCGACCCCGACTATTCCAGAGCAGTACTTC. The chain recombines TRBV5-1 with TRBJ2-7; tentative D call: TRBD2 (5 bases). Germline V gene data show CDR1 as SGHRS and CDR2 as YFSETQ. Trimming removed 4 bases at V and 7 bases at J, with 18 bases between. The CDR3 spans 14 residues.

This rearrangement joins TRBV7-9 to TRBJ2-1, with 12 bases aligning to TRBD2. The germline V gene encodes CDR1 SEHNR and CDR2 FQNEAQ (reference sequence). Trimming at V came to 5 bases and at J to 10 bases, leaving 0 bases not matched to a gene. The CDR3 sequence is 12 residues long. In nucleotides, the CDR3 is TGTGCCAGCAGCGGGACTAGCGGGGAGCAGTTCTTC. This encodes CASSGTSGEQFF.

J is TRBJ2-7 and V is TRBV3-1 (or the pseudogene TRBV3-2), with D unresolved. With 0 bases removed from V and 1 base from J, the gap between germline ends came to 10 bases. The CDR3 is 15 amino acids. The germline gives CDR1 LGHDT, CDR2 YNNKEL (reference sequence). CDR3 residues: CASSQENSPSYEQYF. CDR3 DNA sequence: TGTGCCAGCAGCCAAGAGAACAGCCCGTCCTACGAGCAGTACTTC.

The J gene is TRBJ2-1, the V gene TRBV10-1, with D possibly TRBD2 on 5 matching bases. Germline CDR1 reads WNHNN; CDR2 reads SYGVQD (reference sequence). V lost 2 bases and J 8 bases, leaving 7 bases between the germline ends. The CDR3 is made up of 12 amino acids. CDR3 DNA sequence: TGCGCCAGCAGTGAGGCTAGCCATGAGCAGTTCTTC. This codes for CASSEASHEQFF.

The chain is built from TRBV7-9 and TRBJ2-2; 12 nucleotides align to TRBD2. The CDR3 spans 15 residues. Unmatched junction bases numbered 5, after V lost 6 bases and J lost 6 bases. Germline CDR1 is SEHNR and CDR2 is FQNEAQ (reference sequence). The CDR3 sequence is CASRRLAGGAGELFF. CDR3 nucleotide sequence: TGTGCCAGCAGGCGTCTAGCGGGAGGGGCCGGGGAGCTGTTTTTT.

The chain links TRBV2 to TRBJ2-3; TRBD2 aligns across 15 bases. V shed 4 bases and J 3 bases; nucleotides not matched to a gene: 2. Per germline, CDR1 SNHLY and CDR2 FYNNEI. The CDR3 length is 16 residues. The DNA of the CDR3 is TGTGCCAGCAGTGGGGGGACTAGCGGGAGGACAGATACGCAGTATTTT. This encodes CASSGGTSGRTDTQYF.

This clone was picked up a small number of times. The rearrangement links TRBV27 to TRBJ1-5; D gene uncertain. The CDR3 extends over 12 amino acids. Germline V CDR1 and CDR2: MNHEY, SMNVEV (reference sequence). V was shortened by 5 bases and J by 9 bases, with 11 bases between the two germline ends. DNA for the CDR3: TGTGCCAGCAGTCCTCCAGGTTCGCCCCAGCATTTT. This translates into CASSPPGSPQHF.